The clone carrying this T cell receptor beta chain was counted between two and nine times. The antigen is not known. V was clipped by 2 bases and J by 4 bases; unmatched bases: 1. The CDR3 length is 14 residues. Germline V CDR1 and CDR2: MNHEY, SMNVEV (reference sequence). This record comes from a study of T cells in Graves' hyperthyroidism and ophthalmopathy. Study-wide results and caveats: Ophthalmopathy onset followed model prediction by a median about 6.5 months.

The investigators amplified TCR beta CDR3 regions from RNA transcripts. A set of HTBI primers served as the primers for a first-round RT-PCR of the TCR CDR3. TCRdb itself ran the multiplex PCR reads through MiXCR, one entry per CDR3 protein. The repertoire holds around 440,000 distinct CDR3 sequences, with about a sixth as singletons. The specimen was blood. The chain links TRBV27 to TRBJ1-1; 10 bases line up with TRBD1. The source of this sequence is a woman aged 18-29 years with Graves' hyperthyroidism. CDR3 sequence reads: CASSLRTGGTEAFF. CDR3 nucleotides: TGTGCCAGCAGTTTAAGGACAGGGGGCACTGAAGCTTTCTTT.